The 31 T cell receptor beta chains below come from one sample, sequenced in a study of OX40 agonist ivuxolimab in advanced cancers. TCRdb keeps only in-frame clones here, not all; method: immunoSEQ multiplex PCR. Of 100,000 or so clones listed, approximately 92% were seen once; the top ten hold 3.4%. The material sequenced was CD4+ or CD8+ T cells sorted from blood, taken in a trial of the OX40 agonist ivuxolimab. These TCRs come from an adult with an advanced solid tumor such as melanoma, head and neck, liver or kidney cancer.

The gene calls are TRBV6-5 and TRBJ2-2; no definite D call. V shed 4 bases and J shed 6 bases, with 9 bases lying between them. CDR3 length: 13 amino acids. Germline CDR1 and CDR2: MNHEY and SVGAGI. The CDR3 sequence: CASSFGQAGELFF. CDR3 in DNA: TGTGCCAGCAGTTTCGGGCAAGCCGGGGAGCTGTTTTTT.

The J gene is TRBJ1-2, the V gene TRBV12-5; D gene ambiguous. Germline V gives CDR1 LGHNT, CDR2 FRNRAP. Trimming stripped 3 bases from V and 3 bases from J, with 11 bases between. The CDR3 has 14 residues. For the CDR3, the DNA is TGTGCTAGTGGTTTCCCTGAAGGCGACTATGGCTACACCTTC. It yields the protein CASGFPEGDYGYTF.

V usage is TRBV15 and J usage is TRBJ2-7, with D perhaps TRBD2 (5 bases). The germline V and J ends were trimmed by 1 base and 6 bases, with 13 bases remaining between them. There are 14 residues in the CDR3. Germline CDR1 LNHNV, CDR2 YYDKDF (reference sequence). The DNA for the CDR3 is TGTGCCACCAGCAGAGGGACTTTAAGAGTCGAGCAGTACTTC. This sequence encodes CATSRGTLRVEQYF.

DNA for the CDR3: TGTGCCAGCAGCGCCTTTTCTAGCTCCTACGAGCAGTACTTC. It yields the protein CASSAFSSSYEQYF. This chain joins TRBV7-6 and TRBJ2-7; D remains unclear. V gave up 5 bases and J gave up 0 bases, with 11 bases separating them. The germline V gene encodes CDR1 SGHVS and CDR2 FNYEAQ. This CDR3 region has 14 residues.

This rearrangement joins TRBV6-5 to TRBJ2-2; D call uncertain. V lost 7 bases and J lost 7, with 13 bases in between. Germline CDR1 reads MNHEY; CDR2 reads SVGAGI. This CDR3 spans 13 amino acids. The CDR3 DNA sequence: TGTGCCAGCATGGTGTTCCCCATCGGGGAGCTGTTTTTT. It yields the protein CASMVFPIGELFF.

The chain links TRBV5-4 to TRBJ2-7, with 12 bases lining up with TRBD2. The CDR3 loop spans 15 amino acids. Germline V gene data show CDR1 as SGHNT and CDR2 as YYREEE (reference sequence). The V gene end was trimmed by 4 bases and the J gene end by 6 bases; junction bases not matched to a gene: 8. CDR3 protein: CASSPLAGGPLEQYF. The CDR3 DNA follows: TGTGCCAGCAGCCCCCTAGCGGGAGGGCCCCTCGAGCAGTACTTC.

The CDR3 sequence: CASSFSEGYEQYF. The CDR3 DNA reads as TGTGCCAGCAGCTTCAGCGAGGGGTACGAGCAGTACTTC. The V and J genes are TRBV7-3 and TRBJ2-7; D possibly uses TRBD1 or TRBD2 (5 bases each). The CDR3 totals 13 residues. Germline V gene data show CDR1 as SGHTA and CDR2 as FQGTGA. Trimming left V 3 bases short and J 4 bases short, with 10 bases between. The full variable domain, in which reference TRBV7-3 and TRBJ2-7 provide the parts outside the CDR3, is GAGVSQTPSNKVTEKGKYVELRCDPISGHTALYWYRQSLGQGPEFLIYFQGTGAADDSGLPNDRFFAVRPEGSVSTLKIQRTERGDSAVYLCASSFSEGYEQYFGPGTRLTVT.

V and J are TRBV4-1 and TRBJ1-5, with 7 nucleotides matching TRBD1. The V segment lost 0 bases and the J segment 3 bases; nucleotides outside the gene matches: 11. Germline lookup yields CDR1 MGHRA and CDR2 YSYEKL. This CDR3 has 18 residues. The CDR3 here is CASSQDSGYGTDNQPQHF. For the CDR3, the DNA is TGCGCCAGCAGCCAAGATTCAGGATATGGGACAGACAATCAGCCCCAGCATTTT.

The chain couples TRBV5-6 to TRBJ2-4; a weak D match, TRBD2 (6 bases). This CDR3 is 14 amino acids long. The ends were cut back, 4 bases at V and 0 bases at J, with 8 bases in the middle. In germline, CDR1 is SGHDT, CDR2 YYEEEE. The DNA for the CDR3 is TGTGCCAGCAGCGCGGGATTAGCCAAAAACATTCAGTACTTC. Protein product: CASSAGLAKNIQYF.

This rearrangement joins TRBV15 to TRBJ1-2; 7 bases fit TRBD1. This CDR3 is built from 14 residues. CDR1 is LNHNV and CDR2 is YYDKDF in the germline V gene (reference sequence). J gave up 6 bases and V 0 bases, and 4 bases lay outside the gene matches. The CDR3 DNA is TGTGCCACCAGCAGAGATATACAGGGGAATGGCTACACCTTC. Amino acids: CATSRDIQGNGYTF.

The gene calls are TRBV6-5 and TRBJ2-3; D is unresolved. The CDR3 totals 13 residues. V was clipped by 0 bases and J by 5 bases, with 6 bases between them. The germline gives CDR1 MNHEY, CDR2 SVGAGI. The CDR3 loop is CASSYSRRDTQYF. CDR3 DNA: TGTGCCAGCAGTTACTCGAGGAGAGATACGCAGTATTTT.

V and J are TRBV6-4 and TRBJ2-1; 11 nucleotides match TRBD2. The CDR3 is made up of 16 amino acids. V was clipped by 6 bases and J by 1 base; unmatched bases: 5. Germline assignment: CDR1 MRHNA and CDR2 SNTAGT. As DNA, the CDR3 is TGTGCCAGCAGCAAGGCTAGCGGGAGGTCCTACAATGAGCAGTTCTTC. This encodes CASSKASGRSYNEQFF.

This sequence joins TRBV27 and TRBJ2-3; 7 nucleotides line up with TRBD2. V shed 2 bases and J 2 bases; nucleotides not matched to a gene: 4. Germline CDR1 MNHEY, CDR2 SMNVEV (reference sequence). The CDR3 has 15 residues. The CDR3 reads CASSLAGLYTDTQYF. CDR3 in DNA: TGTGCCAGCAGTTTAGCGGGACTATACACAGATACGCAGTATTTT.

V is TRBV27 and J is TRBJ1-5, with 7 bases lining up with TRBD1. The CDR3 extends over 19 amino acids. CDR1 and CDR2 from the germline V gene are MNHEY and SMNVEV (reference sequence). The trim removed 5 bases at V and 0 bases at J, leaving 16 bases unmatched. CDR3 region: CASSPSLIYRTGSNQPQHF. For the CDR3, the DNA is TGTGCCAGCAGTCCGTCCCTCATATACAGGACAGGTAGCAATCAGCCCCAGCATTTT.

The rearrangement links TRBV4-1 to TRBJ1-5; D uncertain. The CDR3 covers 15 residues. CDR1 and CDR2 (germline): MGHRA, YSYEKL. V was cut by 1 base and J by 2 bases, with 9 bases left in between. The CDR3 coding sequence is TGCGCCAGCAGCCAAGGCCCGGTGGGCAATCAGCCCCAGCATTTT. It encodes CASSQGPVGNQPQHF.

The gene calls are TRBV10-3 and TRBJ2-7; TRBD2 matches 9 bases. CDR1 ENHRY and CDR2 SYGVKD come from the germline V gene. With 5 bases clipped from V and 2 bases from J, the junction kept 7 bases outside the gene matches. There are 15 residues in the CDR3. CDR3 sequence: CAISPGSGGTYEQYF. Here the CDR3 DNA reads TGTGCCATCAGTCCCGGGAGCGGGGGGACCTACGAGCAGTACTTC.

The chain couples TRBV27 to TRBJ2-3, with a tentative D call TRBD2 (6 bases). Germline V CDR1 and CDR2: MNHEY, SMNVEV (reference sequence). Trimming left V 2 bases short and J 10 bases short, with 13 bases between. The CDR3 spans 13 residues. The CDR3 nucleotides are TGTGCCAGCAGTTTAGGATCGGGGACTGCGCAGTATTTT. This sequence encodes CASSLGSGTAQYF.

The chain recombines TRBV9 with TRBJ2-3, with 7 bases fitting TRBD2. The germline gives CDR1 SGDLS, CDR2 YYNGEE. The CDR3 spans 14 residues. Unmatched junction bases numbered 2, after V lost 3 bases and J lost 1 base. The CDR3 bases are TGTGCCAGCAGCGGACGGGGGGGCACAGATACGCAGTATTTT. This encodes CASSGRGGTDTQYF.

In this sample, this clone turned up once. The chain links TRBV4-3 to TRBJ2-4; possibly TRBD1 for D (5 bases). V was shortened by 1 base and J by 8 bases, with 12 bases between the two germline ends. CDR1 is LGHNA and CDR2 is YSLEER in the germline V gene. The CDR3 loop spans 14 amino acids. CDR3 protein: CASSQGQSIDIQYF. DNA of the CDR3: TGCGCCAGCAGCCAAGGACAGTCAATCGACATTCAGTACTTC.

The gene calls are TRBV6-5 and TRBJ2-1; 10 nucleotides line up with TRBD2. V lost 5 bases and J lost 6; bases outside the gene matches: 4. The CDR3 covers 14 residues. Per the germline V gene, CDR1 is MNHEY and CDR2 is SVGAGI. The CDR3 here is CASSPGTSANEQFF. The CDR3 DNA reads as TGTGCCAGCAGTCCCGGGACTAGCGCCAATGAGCAGTTCTTC.

The chain recombines TRBV5-4 with TRBJ2-7, with D maybe TRBD1 (6 bases). The CDR3 extends over 15 amino acids. The germline V gene encodes CDR1 SGHNT and CDR2 YYREEE (reference sequence). Deletions cut 4 bases from V and 3 bases from J, with 17 bases between. Written as DNA, the CDR3 is TGTGCCAGCAGCAGTCCAGGGACATCCCTCTACGAGCAGTACTTC. It codes for CASSSPGTSLYEQYF.

This clone was detected only once. V and J are TRBV5-6 and TRBJ2-7; 12 bases map to TRBD1. The CDR3 totals 15 residues. Germline V gene sequence: CDR1 SGHDT, CDR2 YYEEEE. V was pared by 4 bases and J by 6 bases, with 8 bases of the junction left unmatched. Here the CDR3 reads CASSRPGQGASEQYF. CDR3 coding DNA: TGTGCCAGCAGCAGGCCGGGACAGGGGGCGAGCGAGCAGTACTTC. Filled out from reference TRBV5-6 and TRBJ2-7, the complete variable domain reads DAGVTQSPTHLIKTRGQQVTLRCSPKSGHDTVSWYQQALGQGPQFIFQYYEEEERQRGNFPDRFSGHQFPNYSSELNVNALLLGDSALYLCASSRPGQGASEQYFGPGTRLTVT.

The chain links TRBV30 to TRBJ2-5, with 9 bases lining up with TRBD2. The CDR3 is 20 residues long. V was clipped by 0 bases and J by 0 bases; unmatched bases: 17. Germline-derived CDR1 and CDR2 are GTSNPN and SVGIG (reference sequence). The CDR3 sequence is CAWSVLLTSGSCGHQETQYF. Written as DNA, the CDR3 is TGTGCCTGGAGTGTACTACTGACTAGCGGTTCCTGTGGGCACCAAGAGACCCAGTACTTC.

This chain uses TRBV6-5 with TRBJ1-2; D may be TRBD1 (5 bases). The CDR3 totals 16 residues. Trimming took 4 bases from V and 3 from J, leaving 18 bases between them. CDR1 and CDR2 from the germline V gene are MNHEY and SVGAGI. CDR3 loop: CASSSVNGGWHYGYTF. In nucleotides, the CDR3 is TGTGCCAGCAGTTCGGTCAATGGGGGTTGGCACTATGGCTACACCTTC.

This clone was counted a single time. The chain links TRBV14 to TRBJ2-5; no firm D call. The germline V gene has CDR1 SGHDN and CDR2 FVKESK. The CDR3 is 14 residues long. The V end lost 2 bases, the J end lost 3 bases, and 10 bases lay between the germline ends. The CDR3 is CASSQRRTEETQYF. The CDR3 DNA is TGTGCCAGCAGCCAAAGGCGGACGGAAGAGACCCAGTACTTC.

This clone was seen only once. The chain has TRBV6-1 and TRBJ2-7, with 9 bases identical to TRBD2. The V gene's germline CDR1 is MNHNS and CDR2 SASEGT. The CDR3 loop spans 18 amino acids. V lost 3 bases, J lost 0 bases, and 12 bases stayed unmatched. The CDR3 reads CASSDVVVLAGPSYEQYF. The CDR3 DNA is TGTGCCAGCAGTGATGTCGTGGTACTAGCGGGTCCCTCCTACGAGCAGTACTTC.

This sequence joins TRBV4-1 and TRBJ2-1; 7 bases fit TRBD2. Unmatched junction bases numbered 5, after V lost 4 bases and J lost 8 bases. Germline lookup yields CDR1 MGHRA and CDR2 YSYEKL. The CDR3 is made up of 13 amino acids. DNA for the CDR3: TGCGCCAGCAGCCGGGGCGGGGGAGATGAGCAGTTCTTC. Translating gives CASSRGGGDEQFF.

CDR3 loop: CASSLKVGGESNQPQHF. CDR3 nucleotides: TGTGCCAGCAGCTTAAAGGTGGGGGGGGAGAGCAATCAGCCCCAGCATTTT. This sequence joins TRBV11-3 and TRBJ1-5, with a tentative D call TRBD1 (5 bases). The CDR3 is 17 residues long. Trimming took 2 bases from V and 1 from J, leaving 15 bases between them. Germline CDR1 is SGHNT and CDR2 is YENEEA.

The chain carries TRBV13 and TRBJ1-5; D not resolved. Trimming pared 2 bases from V and 5 bases from J, leaving 7 bases between. Germline V lookup: CDR1 PRHDT, CDR2 FYEKMQ (reference sequence). The CDR3 runs to 13 residues. CDR3 coding DNA: TGTGCCAGCAGCTTATATGGGGATCAGCCCCAGCATTTT. Translating gives CASSLYGDQPQHF.

J is TRBJ1-1 and V is TRBV5-6; 8 bases map to TRBD1. Germline CDR1 and CDR2: SGHDT and YYEEEE. V dropped 0 bases and J dropped 8; count of bases not matched to a gene: 0. The CDR3 covers 12 residues. For the CDR3, the DNA is TGTGCCAGCAGCTTGGGACAGGGGGAAGCTTTCTTT. The encoded protein is CASSLGQGEAFF.

The chain carries TRBV29-1 and TRBJ1-2, with TRBD1 matching over 7 bases. The V segment lost 6 bases and the J segment 0 bases; nucleotides outside the gene matches: 7. The CDR3 is 14 residues long. CDR1 and CDR2 (germline): SQVTM, ANQGSEA. The CDR3 spells CSVFTGASNYGYTF. The CDR3 DNA sequence: TGCAGCGTCTTTACAGGGGCCTCTAACTATGGCTACACCTTC.